This T cell receptor (beta chain) was retrieved from a study of response to subunit inactivated influenza vaccine. A single record per CDR3 protein comes from TCRdb applying MiXCR to the RT-PCR reads. The table includes about 180,000 distinct CDR3 sequences, 9.2% detected once. This clonotype was seen at least ten times. The CDR3 extends over 14 amino acids. V shed 1 base and J shed 5 bases, with 8 bases lying between them. Germline CDR1 is SGHVS and CDR2 is FNYEAQ. This receptor was obtained from a man aged 50 to 60 who received an inactivated influenza vaccine. The chain couples TRBV7-6 to TRBJ2-2; no clear D gene. Sequenced here: non-naive T cells sorted from PBMCs, sampled on the day of vaccination. The CDR3 protein is CASSLESVTGELFF. CDR3 nucleotide sequence: TGTGCCAGCAGCTTAGAATCCGTAACCGGGGAGCTGTTTTTT.